The 19 T cell receptor beta chains presented below share a single source sample, sequenced in a study of blood T cell repertoires in COVID-19. This table comes from immunoSEQ multiplex PCR, and its TCRdb copy is limited to in-frame clones, with some not included. The data show about 40,000 clones, around three quarters seen once. The sequenced sample was peripheral blood. These receptors all come from an elderly man with acute or convalescent COVID-19.

This chain links TRBV2 with TRBJ1-2, with D perhaps TRBD1 (5 bases). The CDR3 has 12 residues. The ends were cut back, 5 bases at V and 4 bases at J, with 8 bases in the middle. From germline, CDR1 is SNHLY and CDR2 FYNNEI. CDR3 in amino acids: CASSTDSYGYTF. The DNA for the CDR3 is TGTGCCAGCAGTACCGACAGCTATGGCTACACCTTC.

The chain is built from TRBV6-6 and TRBJ1-1, with a tentative D call TRBD1 (6 bases). The length of the CDR3 is 15 residues. V shed 4 bases and J shed 3 bases, with 15 bases lying between them. Germline CDR1 reads MNHNY; CDR2 reads SVGAGI (reference sequence). The CDR3 sequence is CASSLGQVFYTEAFF. DNA for the CDR3: TGTGCCAGCAGTTTGGGACAAGTTTTTTACACTGAAGCTTTCTTT.

The V and J genes are TRBV6-5 and TRBJ1-1; D is unresolved. Trimming removed 4 bases at V and 0 bases at J, with 15 bases between. The CDR3 has 16 residues. Germline CDR1 MNHEY, CDR2 SVGAGI. For the CDR3, the DNA is TGTGCCAGCAGTTGGGGAGGCGTGGGGATGAACACTGAAGCTTTCTTT. This sequence encodes CASSWGGVGMNTEAFF.

The chain has TRBV27 and TRBJ1-2, with 8 bases that match TRBD1. Germline V CDR1 and CDR2: MNHEY, SMNVEV (reference sequence). The trim removed 6 bases at V and 8 bases at J, leaving 8 bases unmatched. This CDR3 contains 13 residues. DNA of the CDR3: TGTGCCAGCAGCGTGGACAGGGAGGACGGCTACACCTTC. This translates into CASSVDREDGYTF.

The chain combines TRBV5-1 with TRBJ2-3; 8 nucleotides align to TRBD2. Germline loops: CDR1 SGHRS, CDR2 YFSETQ. The CDR3 consists of 15 residues. Germline trimming cut 3 bases from V and 0 bases from J; bases unmatched to any gene: 3. For the CDR3, the DNA is TGCGCCAGCAGCTACGCTAGCGGGAGCACAGATACGCAGTATTTT. This codes for CASSYASGSTDTQYF.

V and J are TRBV7-3 and TRBJ2-3; no clear D gene. Trimming took off 3 bases at V and 0 bases at J, with 4 bases between the two ends. In germline, CDR1 is SGHTA, CDR2 FQGTGA. This CDR3 spans 13 amino acids. CDR3: CASSFGSTDTQYF. The DNA for the CDR3 is TGTGCCAGCAGCTTCGGTAGCACAGATACGCAGTATTTT.

This chain joins TRBV15 and TRBJ2-3, with TRBD2 identical over 8 bases. V dropped 2 bases and J dropped 1; count of bases not matched to a gene: 5. This CDR3 is 16 amino acids long. Germline V lookup: CDR1 LNHNV, CDR2 YYDKDF (reference sequence). The CDR3, as DNA: TGTGCCACCAGCAGAAAAAGGCGGGGGGGCACAGATACGCAGTATTTT. Translation gives CATSRKRRGGTDTQYF. The whole variable domain, filled in from reference TRBV15 and TRBJ2-3, reads DAMVIQNPRYQVTQFGKPVTLSCSQTLNHNVMYWYQQKSSQAPKLLFHYYDKDFNNEADTPDNFQSRRPNTSFCFLDIRSPGLGDTAMYLCATSRKRRGGTDTQYFGPGTRLTVL.

The genes are TRBV27 and TRBJ1-3; 8 bases fit TRBD1. This CDR3 has 16 residues. Looked up from germline, CDR1 is MNHEY and CDR2 is SMNVEV (reference sequence). V lost 5 bases, J lost 0 bases, and 6 bases stayed unmatched. This chain's CDR3 is CASSRQGSTSGNTIYF. The CDR3 DNA is TGTGCCAGCAGTAGACAGGGGAGCACCTCTGGAAACACCATATATTTT.

This clone is medium-sized in the sample. This rearrangement joins TRBV28 to TRBJ2-2; 10 bases line up with TRBD1. The CDR3 is 20 residues long. The trim removed 5 bases at V and 0 bases at J, leaving 15 bases unmatched. Germline-derived CDR1 and CDR2 are MDHEN and SYDVKM. In nucleotides, the CDR3 is TGTGCCAGCAGTGGACCGGGACAGGGGTCCCTTACATCGAACACCGGGGAGCTGTTTTTT. This translates into CASSGPGQGSLTSNTGELFF.

On this clone: The sample holds other DNA sequences that translate to the same CDR3. The rearrangement joins TRBV7-8 to TRBJ2-6; 7 bases are a match to TRBD2. CDR3 length: 15 amino acids. Trimming at V came to 1 base and at J to 7 bases, leaving 4 bases not matched to a gene. Germline values: CDR1 SGHVS, CDR2 FQNEAQ. DNA of the CDR3: TGTGCCAGCAGCTTAGGTTCGGGAGGAGCCAACGTCCTGACTTTC. Translation gives CASSLGSGGANVLTF.

V gene TRBV23-1 combines with J gene TRBJ2-6; D perhaps matches TRBD1 (6 bases). TRBV23-1 is classed as an ORF, of uncertain function. The V end was cut by 3 bases, the J end by 3 bases, with 21 bases between. CDR3 length: 19 amino acids. CDR3 region: CASSHPPGRGSIGANVLTF. The CDR3 nucleotides read TGCGCCAGCAGTCATCCCCCCGGCAGGGGTTCGATTGGGGCCAACGTCCTGACTTTC.

The rearrangement joins TRBV7-8 to TRBJ1-2; 8 nucleotides line up with TRBD1. CDR3 length equals 14 residues. Per the germline V gene, CDR1 is SGHVS and CDR2 is FQNEAQ. Germline trimming cut 5 bases from V and 3 bases from J; bases unmatched to any gene: 5. In DNA form, the CDR3 reads TGTGCCAGCAGCCCCGGACAGGGATACTATGGCTACACCTTC. This sequence encodes CASSPGQGYYGYTF.

The chain carries TRBV5-1 and TRBJ2-3; TRBD2 aligns across 12 bases. This CDR3 has 17 residues. Germline values: CDR1 SGHRS, CDR2 YFSETQ. V was clipped by 4 bases and J by 3 bases; unmatched bases: 9. The CDR3 DNA reads TGCGCCAGCAGCATAACTAGCGGGGGGCTTATTACAGATACGCAGTATTTT. Amino acid sequence: CASSITSGGLITDTQYF.

This sequence joins TRBV28 and TRBJ1-2; D gene uncertain. There are 13 residues in the CDR3. Trimming stripped 2 bases from V and 0 bases from J, with 4 bases between. In germline, CDR1 is MDHEN, CDR2 SYDVKM. CDR3 loop: CASSLEPNYGYTF. CDR3 DNA: TGTGCCAGCAGTTTAGAGCCTAACTATGGCTACACCTTC.

In nucleotides, the CDR3 is TGTGCCAGCAGTGGGACCGGGACAGTCTATGGCTACACCTTC. As protein: CASSGTGTVYGYTF. The chain combines TRBV2 with TRBJ1-2; TRBD1 matches at 7 bases. Trimming cost V 4 bases and J 4 bases; bases outside gene matches: 6. This CDR3 has 14 residues. Per the germline V gene, CDR1 is SNHLY and CDR2 is FYNNEI.

The rearrangement uses TRBV7-2 and TRBJ2-3; 9 bases align to TRBD2. V lost 4 bases to trimming and J lost 1 base; unmatched junction nucleotides: 6. Germline CDR1 and CDR2: SGHTA and FQGNSA. This CDR3 has 16 residues. CDR3 loop: CASSWNSGGGTDTQYF. The CDR3 DNA sequence: TGTGCCAGCAGCTGGAATAGCGGGGGAGGCACAGATACGCAGTATTTT. Variable domain in full (rest from reference TRBV7-2 and TRBJ2-3): GAGVSQSPSNKVTEKGKDVELRCDPISGHTALYWYRQSLGQGLEFLIYFQGNSAPDKSGLPSDRFSAERTGGSVSTLTIQRTQQEDSAVYLCASSWNSGGGTDTQYFGPGTRLTVL.

In this sample, this clone turned up once. The rearrangement uses TRBV11-3 and TRBJ2-5; tentative D call: TRBD2 (6 bases). V was cut by 0 bases and J by 5 bases, with 10 bases left in between. Germline-derived CDR1 and CDR2 are SGHNT and YENEEA. The CDR3 has 14 amino acids. The DNA of the CDR3 is TGTGCCAGCAGCTTAGATGCGGGGTGGGAGACCCAGTACTTC. Protein sequence: CASSLDAGWETQYF.

The V gene is TRBV10-1, the J gene TRBJ2-7; 9 bases are a match to TRBD1. Germline V gives CDR1 WNHNN, CDR2 SYGVQD (reference sequence). CDR3 length: 15 amino acids. V lost 3 bases, J lost 2 bases, and 5 bases stayed unmatched. CDR3 DNA sequence: TGCGCCAGCAGTGATTACGGGACAGGGACCTACGAGCAGTACTTC. Its protein product is CASSDYGTGTYEQYF.

The chain uses TRBV21-1 and TRBJ2-5; the table's TRBD1 call for D was not verified on the DNA. TRBV21-1 counts as a pseudogene. This CDR3 region has 15 residues. The CDR3 sequence is CASSKAGLRQETQYF. Here the CDR3 DNA reads TGTGCCAGCAGCAAAGCTGGGCTCCGCCAAGAGACCCAGTACTTC.